These 28 T cell receptor beta chains were all obtained from the same sample, sequenced in a study of CD8+ T cells in alopecia areata. Treatment specified: oral pan-JAK inhibitor, 5-10 mg twice daily. Sequencing relied on a cDNA template that was reverse transcribed from extracted RNA. Sequencing used immunoSEQ multiplex PCR; TCRdb keeps in-frame clones, though not all of them. Of roughly 180,000 clones listed, roughly three fifths are singletons. Sequenced here: CD4+ T cells sorted from blood, sampled at week 4, from a patient treated with tofacitinib. These receptors were obtained from a human donor with alopecia areata.

This rearrangement joins TRBV30 to TRBJ2-7; D may correspond to TRBD1 or TRBD2 (6 bases each). Germline V gives CDR1 GTSNPN, CDR2 SVGIG (reference sequence). This CDR3 comprises 14 residues. Trimming took off 1 base at V and 0 bases at J, with 10 bases between the two ends. The chain's CDR3 is CAWSEGGNSYEQYF. CDR3 nucleotides: TGTGCCTGGAGTGAGGGGGGAAACTCCTACGAGCAGTACTTC.

This clone is a singleton in its sample. This chain joins TRBV30 and TRBJ2-2; D not resolved. Germline V gene lookup returns CDR1 GTSNPN and CDR2 SVGIG (reference sequence). V gave up 2 bases and J gave up 4 bases, with 11 bases separating them. This CDR3 comprises 14 residues. The CDR3 here is CAWSQSRATGELFF. The CDR3 DNA follows: TGTGCCTGGAGTCAGAGCCGTGCCACCGGGGAGCTGTTTTTT.

The chain links TRBV7-3 to TRBJ1-2, with D hard to call. V lost 0 bases, J lost 8 bases, and 13 bases lay in between. This CDR3 contains 14 residues. The germline gives CDR1 SGHTA, CDR2 FQGTGA. DNA of the CDR3: TGTGCCAGCAGCTTAACCGGGGTCGGGTCGGGCTACACCTTC. Protein product: CASSLTGVGSGYTF.

This clone was seen a handful of times. The genes are TRBV28 and TRBJ1-5, with D unclear. The CDR3 contains 12 residues. V was cut by 5 bases and J by 7 bases, with 9 bases left in between. Germline V gene data show CDR1 as MDHEN and CDR2 as SYDVKM. The CDR3 DNA sequence: TGTGCCAGCAGTCCATCGGGGCAGCCCCAGCATTTT. Translated: CASSPSGQPQHF.

This clone was counted only a few times. V usage is TRBV19 and J usage is TRBJ1-2; possibly TRBD1 for D (6 bases). The germline CDR1 and CDR2 sequences are LNHDA and SQIVND (reference sequence). CDR3 size: 14 residues. Trimming left V 3 bases short and J 5 bases short, with 13 bases between. DNA of the CDR3: TGTGCCAGTAGTATGGTGGGACAACCGTATGGCTACACCTTC. As protein: CASSMVGQPYGYTF.

The chain joins TRBV28 to TRBJ2-7; D not resolved. Germline CDR1 reads MDHEN; CDR2 reads SYDVKM. The CDR3 has 13 residues. V was cut by 5 bases and J by 7 bases, with 15 bases left in between. This chain's CDR3 is CASSPVKGREQYF. The CDR3 nucleotides are TGTGCCAGCAGTCCAGTGAAAGGCCGAGAGCAGTACTTC. The full variable domain, with the rest looked up from reference TRBV28 and TRBJ2-7, is DVKVTQSSRYLVKRTGEKVFLECVQDMDHENMFWYRQDPGLGLRLIYFSYDVKMKEKGDIPEGYSVSREKKERFSLILESASTNQTSMYLCASSPVKGREQYFGPGTRLTVT.

The rearrangement uses TRBV6-5 and TRBJ1-6; D remains unclear. The ends were cut back, 5 bases at V and 3 bases at J, with 2 bases in the middle. The CDR3 spans 12 residues. CDR1 MNHEY and CDR2 SVGAGI come from the germline V gene. CDR3 sequence: CASSGYNSPLHF. Written as DNA, the CDR3 is TGTGCCAGCAGTGGCTATAATTCACCCCTCCACTTT.

V gene TRBV5-6 combines with J gene TRBJ2-7; the match to TRBD1 covers 7 bases. J was trimmed by 2 bases and V by 1 base; bases with no gene match: 12. Per the germline V gene, CDR1 is SGHDT and CDR2 is YYEEEE. The CDR3 runs to 17 residues. The chain's CDR3 is CASSLPPGRRGTYEQYF. For the CDR3, the DNA is TGTGCCAGCAGCTTGCCACCTGGTCGCAGGGGGACCTACGAGCAGTACTTC.

This clone has just a few counts. The chain carries TRBV4-2 and TRBJ2-7; 8 bases map to TRBD2. Germline lookup yields CDR1 LGHNA and CDR2 YNFKEQ. The CDR3 has 14 amino acids. Trimming removed 3 bases from V and 5 bases from J; junction bases left unmatched: 6. The CDR3 region is CASSHPNGGDEQYF. In DNA form, the CDR3 reads TGTGCCAGCAGCCACCCCAACGGGGGGGACGAGCAGTACTTC.

This clone turned up a few times. CDR3 in DNA: TGTGCCAGCAGCGTAAGGACAGGGTCCACTGAAGCTTTCTTT. As protein: CASSVRTGSTEAFF. The chain is built from TRBV9 and TRBJ1-1; the match to TRBD1 covers 8 bases. The V gene's germline CDR1 is SGDLS and CDR2 YYNGEE. The CDR3 length is 14 residues. J gave up 4 bases and V 1 base, and 3 bases lay outside the gene matches.

The chain recombines TRBV5-4 with TRBJ1-6, with TRBD1 identical over 7 bases. The CDR3 totals 15 residues. CDR1 and CDR2 from the germline V gene are SGHNT and YYREEE (reference sequence). J was trimmed by 7 bases and V by 1 base; bases with no gene match: 5. CDR3 in amino acids: CASSLRTGLNSPLHF. The CDR3 nucleotides read TGTGCCAGCAGCTTGCGGACAGGACTAAATTCACCCCTCCACTTT. Full variable domain (outside the CDR3, taken from reference TRBV5-4 and TRBJ1-6): ETGVTQSPTHLIKTRGQQVTLRCSSQSGHNTVSWYQQALGQGPQFIFQYYREEENGRGNFPPRFSGLQFPNYSSELNVNALELDDSALYLCASSLRTGLNSPLHFGNGTRLTVT.

This chain connects TRBV10-3 to TRBJ2-5, with unresolved D. CDR3 size: 11 residues. Trimming left V 5 bases short and J 2 bases short, with 3 bases between. Germline V gene lookup returns CDR1 ENHRY and CDR2 SYGVKD. In DNA form, the CDR3 reads TGTGCCATCAGTTATCAAGAGACCCAGTACTTC. This translates into CAISYQETQYF.

This rearrangement joins TRBV4-2 to TRBJ2-3; D not certain. Germline values: CDR1 LGHNA, CDR2 YNFKEQ. V was trimmed by 4 bases and J by 4 bases, leaving 12 bases between them. The CDR3 spans 14 residues. The CDR3 spells CASSREPRADTQYF. The DNA for the CDR3 is TGTGCCAGCAGCCGAGAACCTAGGGCAGATACGCAGTATTTT.

This sequence joins TRBV5-1 and TRBJ1-1; unclear D gene. The length of the CDR3 is 14 residues. From germline, CDR1 is SGHRS and CDR2 YFSETQ. With 0 bases removed from V and 2 bases from J, the gap between germline ends came to 8 bases. Here the CDR3 reads CASSLAVQNTEAFF. The CDR3 DNA is TGCGCCAGCAGCTTGGCTGTACAAAACACTGAAGCTTTCTTT.

The CDR3 nucleotides are TGTGCCAGCAGCCAATGGGCGCACGGGGAGACCCAGTACTTC. It is translated as CASSQWAHGETQYF. The rearrangement joins TRBV14 to TRBJ2-5; no firm D call. The V end was cut by 2 bases, the J end by 5 bases, with 12 bases between. Germline V lookup: CDR1 SGHDN, CDR2 FVKESK. The CDR3 covers 14 residues.

This clone has a handful of counts. The CDR3: CSVVGGAVSAREQFF. In DNA form, the CDR3 reads TGCAGCGTTGTTGGTGGGGCAGTAAGCGCCCGGGAGCAGTTCTTC. The chain carries TRBV29-1 and TRBJ2-1; D might be TRBD1 (5 bases). The CDR3 is 15 residues long. V lost 4 bases and J lost 10, with 23 bases in between. Germline V lookup: CDR1 SQVTM, CDR2 ANQGSEA.

The chain combines TRBV7-8 with TRBJ2-1; TRBD2 agrees at 8 bases. Trimming at V came to 4 bases and at J to 7 bases, leaving 6 bases not matched to a gene. The V gene's germline CDR1 is SGHVS and CDR2 FQNEAQ. The CDR3 contains 14 residues. CDR3 in DNA: TGTGCCAGCAGCTCCCGGACTAGCCCGAATGAGCAGTTCTTC. Amino acids: CASSSRTSPNEQFF.

This clone was counted only a few times. The J gene is TRBJ1-3, the V gene TRBV9; no reliable D call. CDR1 is SGDLS, CDR2 YYNGEE, per germline. Trimming stripped 1 base from V and 0 bases from J, with 5 bases between. This CDR3 is built from 14 residues. The CDR3 DNA follows: TGTGCCAGCAGCGTAAGGAGCTCTGGAAACACCATATATTTT. Residues: CASSVRSSGNTIYF.

The chain has TRBV2 and TRBJ2-7, with D possibly matching TRBD1 (5 bases). V was trimmed by 6 bases and J by 7 bases, leaving 13 bases between them. The CDR3 runs 12 residues. CDR1 is SNHLY and CDR2 is FYNNEI in the germline V gene. The CDR3 reads CASRETRTEQYF. The DNA of the CDR3 is TGTGCCAGCAGGGAAACCCGGACAGAGCAGTACTTC.

The rearrangement uses TRBV5-4 and TRBJ2-3, with 7 bases that match TRBD1. The CDR3 is 15 amino acids. From germline, CDR1 is SGHNT and CDR2 YYREEE (reference sequence). J was trimmed by 1 base and V by 4 bases; bases with no gene match: 6. The CDR3 region is CASSPPGQGTDTQYF. The DNA of the CDR3 is TGTGCCAGCAGCCCTCCCGGACAGGGCACAGATACGCAGTATTTT.

V is TRBV2 and J is TRBJ1-5; perhaps TRBD1 as D (6 bases). V was cut by 6 bases and J by 1 base, with 10 bases left in between. The CDR3 contains 14 residues. Germline V gene lookup returns CDR1 SNHLY and CDR2 FYNNEI. CDR3 in DNA: TGTGCCAGCAGCACAGGGTTCAGCAATCAGCCCCAGCATTTT. This gives the protein CASSTGFSNQPQHF.

The V call is TRBV7-8, the J call TRBJ1-1, with D possibly matching TRBD1 (5 bases). Trimming removed 5 bases at V and 7 bases at J, with 8 bases between. This CDR3 has 11 amino acids. The germline gives CDR1 SGHVS, CDR2 FQNEAQ. Here the CDR3 reads CASSPRGEAFF. The CDR3 DNA is TGTGCCAGCAGCCCAAGGGGTGAAGCTTTCTTT.

This clone occurred a few times. The V and J genes are TRBV29-1 and TRBJ2-7; 7 bases agree with TRBD2. In germline, CDR1 is SQVTM, CDR2 ANQGSEA. The CDR3 runs to 12 residues. The J segment lost 4 bases and the V segment lost 4 bases, leaving 4 bases of the junction unmatched. CDR3 nucleotide sequence: TGCAGCGTTGGTCGGGGGGAATACGAGCAGTACTTC. Translating gives CSVGRGEYEQYF.

This chain joins TRBV7-6 and TRBJ2-7, with unresolved D. Germline-derived CDR1 and CDR2 are SGHVS and FNYEAQ. The length of the CDR3 is 16 residues. The V and J ends lost 2 bases and 0 bases respectively, with 14 bases between them. CDR3 nucleotide sequence: TGTGCCAGCAGCTTAATAGGCAGTAGTTCCTCCTACGAGCAGTACTTC. This codes for CASSLIGSSSSYEQYF.

The gene calls are TRBV15 and TRBJ1-1, with D unclear. V lost 0 bases, J lost 5 bases, and 10 bases lay in between. CDR1 LNHNV and CDR2 YYDKDF come from the germline V gene (reference sequence). This CDR3 has 14 residues. CDR3 sequence (DNA): TGTGCCACCAGCAGAGATATAGGGAGGACTGAAGCTTTCTTT. It is translated as CATSRDIGRTEAFF.

The V and J genes are TRBV29-1 and TRBJ1-5, with D perhaps matching TRBD1 (6 bases). Germline values: CDR1 SQVTM, CDR2 ANQGSEA. V lost 6 bases to trimming and J lost 9 bases, with 15 bases between them. This CDR3 region has 12 residues. The CDR3 coding sequence is TGCAGCGTGAAGCAGGGGCCGGGGCCCCAGCATTTT. As protein: CSVKQGPGPQHF.

The V call is TRBV27, the J call TRBJ1-2; 10 positions match TRBD1. The CDR3 consists of 15 residues. Germline values: CDR1 MNHEY, CDR2 SMNVEV (reference sequence). With V trimmed by 3 bases and J by 8 bases, 9 bases remained unmatched. The CDR3: CASSFNGGTGEGYTF. CDR3 nucleotides: TGTGCCAGCAGTTTTAACGGCGGGACAGGGGAAGGCTACACCTTC.

DNA for the CDR3: TGTGCCTGGTGCGAACAGGGAAGCTCACCCCTCCACTTT. As protein: CAWCEQGSSPLHF. J is TRBJ1-6 and V is TRBV30; maybe TRBD1 (6 bases). Germline V gene data show CDR1 as GTSNPN and CDR2 as SVGIG (reference sequence). Trimming took 5 bases from V and 10 from J, leaving 15 bases between them. The CDR3 is made up of 13 amino acids.